This paragraph covers one T cell receptor beta chain sequence. This specimen belongs to a study of blood T cell repertoires in COVID-19. V was cut by 1 base and J by 0 bases, with 16 bases left in between. Germline V gene lookup returns CDR1 SGHTA and CDR2 FQGNSA. The CDR3 has 19 residues. Data came from immunoSEQ multiplex PCR; TCRdb stores just in-frame clones and leaves some out. The sample contains roughly 120,000 clones, 85% of which appear only once. The rearrangement uses TRBV7-2 and TRBJ2-6, with TRBD1 as a possible D gene (5 bases). The sample taken for sequencing was peripheral blood. The TCR was taken from a human donor in a cohort sampled during active COVID-19. CDR3 amino acids: CASSLVGLYSSSGANVLTF. The CDR3 DNA reads TGTGCCAGCAGCTTAGTGGGGCTCTACTCTTCCTCTGGGGCCAACGTCCTGACTTTC.